The clone carrying this T cell receptor (beta chain) is a singleton in its sample. The antigen remains undetermined. TCRdb's copy holds only in-frame clones and misses some; the assay was immunoSEQ multiplex PCR. The sample records more than 40,000 clones, roughly 91% being singletons. The data originate from a study of T cell responses to AZD1222 COVID-19 vaccine. Study observations and caveats: Repertoires in all cases were sampled only once the peak T cell response had passed. At 160-218 and 743-854, vaccine-associated CD4 TCRs were dominant, and they spanned spike.

Trimming shortened V by 5 bases and J by 8 bases, and 15 bases separated the two germline ends. Germline-derived CDR1 and CDR2 are MNHEY and SVGAGI. The length of the CDR3 is 13 residues. Sample: peripheral blood, taken 28 days after the second AZD1222 dose. This clonotype was obtained from an adult who received the AZD1222 COVID-19 vaccine. This chain uses TRBV6-5 with TRBJ1-2; D perhaps matches TRBD1 (6 bases). DNA of the CDR3: TGTGCCAGCAGTCAGGGGACAACGAAGGGCTACACCTTC. Translation gives CASSQGTTKGYTF.